The clone carrying this TCR beta chain was recorded once. TCRdb's copy holds only in-frame clones and misses some; the assay was immunoSEQ multiplex PCR. The sample shows about 2.3 million clones, just over 90% of them seen only once. The data originate from a study of shared clonotypes between healthy human individuals. The sequenced sample was naive CD4+ T cells from PBMCs. Sample subset: CD45RA+ positively selected. This TCR derives from a man aged 18-30 years in good health. Some clones in this sample may be carry-over from other donors' samples.

The CDR3 region is CASSPAPRGPIDEQFF. DNA for the CDR3: TGTGCCAGTAGCCCCGCACCTCGCGGGCCAATCGATGAGCAGTTCTTC. The rearrangement joins TRBV19 to TRBJ2-1; weak D call: TRBD2 (5 bases). CDR3 length equals 16 residues. V was pared by 6 bases and J by 8 bases, with 23 bases between. The germline CDR1 and CDR2 sequences are LNHDA and SQIVND (reference sequence).